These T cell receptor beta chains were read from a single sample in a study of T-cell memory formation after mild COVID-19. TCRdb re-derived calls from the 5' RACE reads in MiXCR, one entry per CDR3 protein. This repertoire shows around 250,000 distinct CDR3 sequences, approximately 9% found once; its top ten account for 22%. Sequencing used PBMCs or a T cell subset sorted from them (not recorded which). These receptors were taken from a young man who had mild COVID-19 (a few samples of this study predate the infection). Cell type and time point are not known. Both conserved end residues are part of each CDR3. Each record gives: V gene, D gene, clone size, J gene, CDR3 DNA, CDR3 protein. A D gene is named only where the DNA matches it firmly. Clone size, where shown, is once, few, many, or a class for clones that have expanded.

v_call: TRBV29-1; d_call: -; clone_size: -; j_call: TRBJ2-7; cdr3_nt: TGCAGCGTTGAAGAAGACTCCTACGAGCAGTACTTC; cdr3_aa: CSVEEDSYEQYF
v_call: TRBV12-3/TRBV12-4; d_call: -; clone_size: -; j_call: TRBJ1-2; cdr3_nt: TGTGCCAGCAGTCGGAGAGGACCCGGCTACACCTTC; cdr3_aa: CASSRRGPGYTF
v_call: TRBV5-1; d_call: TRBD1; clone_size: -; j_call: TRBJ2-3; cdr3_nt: TGCGCCAGCAGCCCGGGACAGGGTGATACGGCGCAGTATTTT; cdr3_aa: CASSPGQGDTAQYF
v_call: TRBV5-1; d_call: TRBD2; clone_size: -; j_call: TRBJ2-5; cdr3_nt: TGCGCCAGCAGCTCCCTGGCGCTAGCGGGGACCTATCAAGAGACCCAGTACTTC; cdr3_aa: CASSSLALAGTYQETQYF
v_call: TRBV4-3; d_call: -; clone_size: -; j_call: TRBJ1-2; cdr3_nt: TGCGCCAGCAGCCAAGTTGTCCGCTATGGCTACACCTTC; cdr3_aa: CASSQVVRYGYTF
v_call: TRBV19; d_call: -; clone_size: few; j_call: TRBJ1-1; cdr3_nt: TGTGCCAGTAGTTCATCAGGGACCCAGAACACTGAAGCTTTCTTT; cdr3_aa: CASSSSGTQNTEAFF
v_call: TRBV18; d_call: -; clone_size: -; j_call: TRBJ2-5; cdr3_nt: TGTGCCAGCTCACCACCGGGCTCAGAGACCCAGTACTTC; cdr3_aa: CASSPPGSETQYF
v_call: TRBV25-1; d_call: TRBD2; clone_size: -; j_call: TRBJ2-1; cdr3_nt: TGTGCCAGCAGTGACGGGACTAGCGGGGGGGGTTCCTACAATGAGCAGTTCTTC; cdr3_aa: CASSDGTSGGGSYNEQFF
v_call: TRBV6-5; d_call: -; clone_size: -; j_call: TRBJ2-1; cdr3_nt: TGTGCCAGCAGCCAGGACGGCGGCAATGAGCAGTTCTTC; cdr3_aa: CASSQDGGNEQFF
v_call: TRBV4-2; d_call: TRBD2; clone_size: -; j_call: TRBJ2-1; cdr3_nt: TGTGCCAGCAGCCAGACCGGACTAGACGATGAGCAGTTCTTC; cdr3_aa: CASSQTGLDDEQFF
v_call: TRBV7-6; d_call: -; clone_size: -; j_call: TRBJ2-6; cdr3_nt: TGTGCCAGCAGCCGTGCGCGAGGAACTGGGGCCAACGTCCTGACTTTC; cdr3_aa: CASSRARGTGANVLTF
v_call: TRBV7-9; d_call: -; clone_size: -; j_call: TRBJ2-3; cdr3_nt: TGTGCCAGCAGCCAGGGGCGGTTGGCGCTAGCTGCAACCACAGATACGCAGTATTTT; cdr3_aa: CASSQGRLALAATTDTQYF
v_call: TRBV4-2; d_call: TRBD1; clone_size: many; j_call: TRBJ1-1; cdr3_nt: TGTGCCAGCAGCACCCAGACAGGGATGGGGACTGAAGCTTTCTTT; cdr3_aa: CASSTQTGMGTEAFF
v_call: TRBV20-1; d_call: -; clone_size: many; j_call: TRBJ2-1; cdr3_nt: TGCAGTGCTAGGTGGGAGATTGGGTTCTTC; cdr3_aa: CSARWEIGFF
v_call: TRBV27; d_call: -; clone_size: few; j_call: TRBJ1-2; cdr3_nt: TGTGCCAGCAGTTTATCACGGCAGACCAACAGCTATGGCTACACCTTC; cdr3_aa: CASSLSRQTNSYGYTF
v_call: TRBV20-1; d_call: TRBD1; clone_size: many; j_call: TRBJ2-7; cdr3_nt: TGCAGTGCTAGAGAAATAACCGGGACAGGGGTACACTTC; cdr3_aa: CSAREITGTGVHF
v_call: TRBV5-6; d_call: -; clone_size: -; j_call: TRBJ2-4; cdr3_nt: TGTGCCAGCAGCTTACCCAGAGCCAAAAACATTCAGTACTTC; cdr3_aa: CASSLPRAKNIQYF
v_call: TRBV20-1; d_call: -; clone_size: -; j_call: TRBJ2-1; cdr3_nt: TGCAGTGCGGGACACCCGAACCACAATGAGCAGTTCTTC; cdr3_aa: CSAGHPNHNEQFF
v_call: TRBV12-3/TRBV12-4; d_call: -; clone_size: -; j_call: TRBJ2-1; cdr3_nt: TGTGCCAGCAGTCTAGGGGGCGGGGGGCGCGATGAGCAGTTCTTC; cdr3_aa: CASSLGGGGRDEQFF
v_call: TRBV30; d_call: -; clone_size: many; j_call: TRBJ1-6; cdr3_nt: TGTGCCTGGAGCAGCTCCTATAATTCACCCCTCCACTTT; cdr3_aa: CAWSSSYNSPLHF
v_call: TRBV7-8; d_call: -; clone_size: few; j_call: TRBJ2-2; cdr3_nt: TGTGCCAGCAGTTATCCCCCCACCGGGGAGCTGTTTTTT; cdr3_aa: CASSYPPTGELFF
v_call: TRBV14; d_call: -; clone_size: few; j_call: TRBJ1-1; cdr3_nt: TGTGCCAGCAGCCAAGGTCTAGGGTACGGCACTGAAGCTTTCTTT; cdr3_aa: CASSQGLGYGTEAFF
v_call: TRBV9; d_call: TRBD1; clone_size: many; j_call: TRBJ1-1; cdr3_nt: TGTGCCAGCAGCGCGAAGGGAGGGGGCTCGTCTGAAGCTTTCTTT; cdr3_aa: CASSAKGGGSSEAFF
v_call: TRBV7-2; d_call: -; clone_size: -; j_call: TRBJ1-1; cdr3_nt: TGTGCCAGCAGCTTAGGGATAACAGCTTTCTTT; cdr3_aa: CASSLGITAFF